This TCR beta chain was obtained from a study of shared clonotypes between healthy human individuals. Repertoires were generated with immunoSEQ multiplex PCR, while TCRdb's copy carries only in-frame clones and drops some. The sample has around 2,000,000 clones; less than 95% are singletons. Terminally differentiated effector memory CD45RA+ cells were left out of the naive CD8 fraction, which was CD45RO-negative and positively selected for CCR7. Germline V lookup: CDR1 SGHRS, CDR2 YFSETQ. This CDR3 spans 15 amino acids. The V gene lost 4 bases and the J gene lost 6 bases, with 16 bases spanning the gap.

The chain joins TRBV5-1 to TRBJ1-4; maybe TRBD1 (6 bases). The receptor's source is a man between 18 and 29 years old in good health. The sample was naive CD8+ T cells sorted from blood. In nucleotides, the CDR3 is TGCGCCAGCAGCGGCACAGGGAGCGAAGATGAAAAACTGTTTTTT. Its translation is CASSGTGSEDEKLFF.